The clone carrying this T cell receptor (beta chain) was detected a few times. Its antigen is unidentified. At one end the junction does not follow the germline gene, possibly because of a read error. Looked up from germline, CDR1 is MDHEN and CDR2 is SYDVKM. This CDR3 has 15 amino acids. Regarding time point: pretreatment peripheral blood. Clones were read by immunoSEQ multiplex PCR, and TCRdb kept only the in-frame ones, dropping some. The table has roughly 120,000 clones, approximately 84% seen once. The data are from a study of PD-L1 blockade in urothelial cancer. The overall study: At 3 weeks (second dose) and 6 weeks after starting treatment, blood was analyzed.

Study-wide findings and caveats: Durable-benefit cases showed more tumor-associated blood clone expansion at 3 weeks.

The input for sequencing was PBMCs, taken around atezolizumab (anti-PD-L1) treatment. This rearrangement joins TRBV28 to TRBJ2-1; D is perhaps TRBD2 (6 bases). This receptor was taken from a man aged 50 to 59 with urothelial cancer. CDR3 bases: TGTGCCAGCAGCTTATCGGGGGTGAAATACAATGAGCAGTTCTTC. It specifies CASSLSGVKYNEQFF.